One TCR beta chain is described in this entry. After removal of 7 bases from V and 4 bases from J, the junction contained 5 bases not matched to a gene. The V gene's germline CDR1 is SEHNR and CDR2 FQNEAQ (reference sequence). The CDR3 spans 14 residues. This sample is part of a study of blood T cell repertoires in COVID-19. Study-wide context: Researchers got acute and convalescent COVID-19 samples from the United States, Italy and Spain. Nucleic acid was either cDNA or gDNA, and it came from T cells, B-cell-depleted T cells, or PBMCs.

In the original workflow: Amplification from reference gene primers served as the basis for estimated nucleated cell counts. TCRdb keeps only in-frame clones here, not all; method: immunoSEQ multiplex PCR. The DNA was the basis for D and trimming; V, J and clone size are from that table. The table has about 40,000 clones, 75% to 90% seen once. Sequencing used peripheral blood. The chain joins TRBV7-9 to TRBJ1-4; 8 bases map to TRBD1. The TCR was taken from a woman older than 75 with active COVID-19. Here the CDR3 reads CASTKGQDNEKLFF. CDR3 coding DNA: TGTGCCAGCACAAAGGGACAGGATAATGAAAAACTGTTTTTT.